Presented here are 15 T cell receptor beta chains from one specimen sequenced in a study of T cells after yellow fever vaccination (dated 2019 in TCRdb). The treatment or condition label, read with the paper, signifies: live attenuated yellow fever vaccine strain. The library was obtained by 5' RACE. The instrument was an Illumina NovaSeq 6000. The public sequencing data were trimmed at Q25 with fastp and processed into clonotypes with MiXCR by TCRdb, which kept only in-frame beta chains. Every distinct CDR3 protein forms one entry, paired with its most common genes and DNA. This sample is represented by 300,000 to 350,000 distinct CDR3 sequences; approximately 4.2% of them were singletons. The leading ten clones occupy 20% to 30% of the sample. The specimen comprised PBMCs, sampled 5 days after the yellow fever booster vaccination. The source is a man aged 18 to 29 who received the YFV17D yellow fever vaccine.

DNA for the CDR3: TGCAGTGCTAGAGACGATTATGGCTACACCTTC. It yields the protein CSARDDYGYTF. The rearrangement links TRBV20-1 to TRBJ1-2, with D unclear. The germline CDR1 and CDR2 sequences are DFQATT and SNEGSKA (reference sequence). The CDR3 covers 11 residues. V dropped 0 bases and J dropped 5 bases, with 4 bases sitting between them.

In regard to this clonotype: Compared with germline, one end of the junction differs, possibly owing to a read error. The chain employs TRBV24-1 and TRBJ2-4; maybe TRBD1 (5 bases). Germline V gene data show CDR1 as KGHDR and CDR2 as SFDVKD. The CDR3 runs 12 residues. DNA for the CDR3: TGTGCCACCCAGGGTGCCAAACACATTCAGTACTTC. This gives the protein CATQGAKHIQYF.

The chain has TRBV9 and TRBJ2-5; 13 bases agree with TRBD2. Germline CDR1 is SGDLS and CDR2 is YYNGEE. This CDR3 has 15 residues. V lost 6 bases to trimming and J lost 0 bases; unmatched junction nucleotides: 2. This CDR3 reads CASTTSGGDQETQYF. The CDR3 DNA follows: TGTGCCAGCACCACTAGCGGGGGGGACCAAGAGACCCAGTACTTC.

The gene calls are TRBV7-2 and TRBJ2-7; D is unclear. CDR1 is SGHTA and CDR2 is FQGNSA in the germline V gene. The CDR3 totals 16 residues. Trimming took 4 bases from V and 0 from J, leaving 16 bases between them. CDR3 coding DNA: TGTGCCAGCAGCTCCCTCCTCACAAAGAGCTCCTACGAGCAGTACGTC. Amino acids: CASSSLLTKSSYEQYV.

This clonotype turned up a few times. The V call is TRBV10-3, the J call TRBJ2-2; no clear D. The CDR3 consists of 15 residues. Trimming left V 2 bases short and J 2 bases short, with 9 bases between. Germline V CDR1 and CDR2: ENHRY, SYGVKD. The CDR3 DNA reads TGTGCCATCAGTGAGGGACCCCTTAACACCGGGGAGCTGTTTTTT. It codes for CAISEGPLNTGELFF.

This clonotype was recorded many times. This chain connects TRBV20-1 to TRBJ1-1; 7 bases agree with TRBD1. The ends lost 0 bases at V and 5 bases at J; junction bases unmatched: 9. In germline, CDR1 is DFQATT, CDR2 SNEGSKA (reference sequence). The CDR3 is 15 amino acids. The CDR3, as DNA: TGCAGTGCTAGAGATACCCAGGGGGGTGAAACTGAAGCTTTCTTT. Translation gives CSARDTQGGETEAFF.

This clonotype was counted ten times or more. The chain joins TRBV6-5 to TRBJ2-7; D gene uncertain. Germline CDR1 and CDR2: MNHEY and SVGAGI. V was clipped by 0 bases and J by 5 bases, with 8 bases between them. This CDR3 is built from 13 residues. The CDR3 sequence is CASSYSRINEQYF. CDR3 coding DNA: TGTGCCAGCAGTTACTCGAGGATAAACGAGCAGTACTTC.

The chain has TRBV2 and TRBJ2-7, with D tentatively TRBD2 (5 bases). Trimming left V 2 bases short and J 0 bases short, with 8 bases between. The CDR3 is made up of 14 amino acids. The germline V gene encodes CDR1 SNHLY and CDR2 FYNNEI. Here the CDR3 DNA reads TGTGCCAGCAGTGAAAGGGAGAGCTCCTACGAGCAGTACTTC. Its translation is CASSERESSYEQYF. The entire variable domain, with the rest obtained from reference TRBV2 and TRBJ2-7, is as follows: EPEVTQTPSHQVTQMGQEVILRCVPISNHLYFYWYRQILGQKVEFLVSFYNNEISEKSEIFDDQFSVERPDGSNFTLKIRSTKLEDSAMYFCASSERESSYEQYFGPGTRLTVT.

Many counts were recorded for this clonotype. The chain carries TRBV5-1 and TRBJ1-1; perhaps TRBD1 as D (5 bases). Trimming took 1 base from V and 1 from J, leaving 11 bases between them. CDR1 and CDR2 from the germline V gene are SGHRS and YFSETQ. This CDR3 is built from 15 residues. DNA of the CDR3: TGCGCCAGCAGCTTGACAGGTACCCCGAACACTGAAGCTTTCTTT. Its translation: CASSLTGTPNTEAFF.

At least ten counts were recorded for this clonotype. The V and J genes are TRBV11-2 and TRBJ2-3; D unclear. Germline CDR1 reads SGHAT; CDR2 reads FQNNGV. The CDR3 contains 14 residues. The ends were cut back, 3 bases at V and 5 bases at J, with 12 bases in the middle. CDR3 in amino acids: CASSFSNFGDTQYF. Here the CDR3 DNA reads TGTGCCAGCAGCTTTAGTAATTTCGGAGATACGCAGTATTTT.

This clonotype was observed a handful of times. The rearrangement joins TRBV29-1 to TRBJ2-1; 9 bases are shared with TRBD1. In germline, CDR1 is SQVTM, CDR2 ANQGSEA. CDR3 length: 12 residues. After removal of 7 bases from V and 7 bases from J, the junction contained 5 bases not matched to a gene. CDR3 nucleotides: TGCAGCGGGACAGGGGACCGGAATGAGCAGTTCTTC. It codes for CSGTGDRNEQFF.

This clonotype was detected a few times. CDR3 loop: CASSQDIRANYGYTF. CDR3 sequence (DNA): TGTGCCAGCAGCCAAGATATTAGGGCTAACTATGGCTACACCTTC. The V and J genes are TRBV3-1 and TRBJ1-2, with D uncertain. V lost 0 bases, J lost 0 bases, and 8 bases lay in between. The CDR3 runs 15 residues. Germline CDR1 reads LGHDT; CDR2 reads YNNKEL (reference sequence).

This clonotype was recorded many times. V is TRBV29-1 and J is TRBJ1-1; tentatively, D is TRBD1 (5 bases). V dropped 6 bases and J dropped 2 bases, with 13 bases sitting between them. This CDR3 is 13 amino acids long. Per the germline V gene, CDR1 is SQVTM and CDR2 is ANQGSEA. The DNA of the CDR3 is TGCAGCGTAGGAGGGGTGAGCAACACTGAAGCTTTCTTT. Amino acid sequence: CSVGGVSNTEAFF. The entire variable domain, with the rest obtained from reference TRBV29-1 and TRBJ1-1, is as follows: SAVISQKPSRDICQRGTSLTIQCQVDSQVTMMFWYRQQPGQSLTLIATANQGSEATYESGFVIDKFPISRPNLTFSTLTVSNMSPEDSSIYLCSVGGVSNTEAFFGQGTRLTVV.

This clonotype was seen a few times. The chain has TRBV15 and TRBJ2-3; 8 bases line up with TRBD2. Germline V gene data show CDR1 as LNHNV and CDR2 as YYDKDF (reference sequence). The CDR3 is 17 amino acids. With 2 bases clipped from V and 1 base from J, the junction kept 8 bases outside the gene matches. The CDR3 reads CATSRSSHGGGTDTQYF. The CDR3 coding sequence is TGTGCCACCAGCAGATCCTCCCACGGGGGGGGCACAGATACGCAGTATTTT.

J is TRBJ2-7 and V is TRBV6-1; maybe TRBD2 (6 bases). This CDR3 spans 13 amino acids. Germline CDR1 MNHNS, CDR2 SASEGT. The V end lost 5 bases, the J end lost 3 bases, and 11 bases lay between the germline ends. CDR3 in amino acids: CASSRSGDYEQYF. CDR3 bases: TGTGCCAGCAGTAGATCGGGGGACTACGAGCAGTACTTC.